This T cell receptor (beta chain) emerged from a study of T cells in localized non-small cell lung cancer. General study findings and limits: The greatest T cell clonality was found in uninvolved adjacent lung (higher than in tumor). Longer overall survival was seen with higher T cell density measured in blood.

Measured with immunoSEQ multiplex PCR; TCRdb has only the in-frame clones, and not every one. The sample includes around 50,000 clones, 86% of them seen just once. Unmatched junction bases numbered 4, after V lost 1 base and J lost 9 bases. Germline-derived CDR1 and CDR2 are SEHNR and FQNEAQ (reference sequence). This CDR3 is built from 14 residues. On this clone itself: Its antigen is currently unknown.

The chain employs TRBV7-9 and TRBJ1-5; TRBD1 matches at 9 bases. This TCR derives from a woman aged 40-69 years with stage I lung adenocarcinoma. The specimen comprised peripheral blood, sampled before any cancer treatment. The CDR3 loop reads CASSLGQGGVPQHF. DNA of the CDR3: TGTGCCAGCAGCTTAGGACAGGGGGGAGTGCCCCAGCATTTT.